Listed below are T cell receptor beta chains from one sample, sequenced in a study of T cell therapy after organ transplantation. Their antigens are not known. Measured with immunoSEQ multiplex PCR; TCRdb has only the in-frame clones, and not every one. The data hold 15,000 to 20,000 clones, with around 81% observed a single time. The input for sequencing was CD8+ T cells from blood, taken after autologous CMV-specific T cell therapy. The source of these receptors is a human patient who had received a solid organ transplant and had CMV disease. Some T cells may have originated in the graft donor. CDR3s leave out the opening cysteine and the closing phenylalanine or tryptophan. The order of the fields is D gene, J gene, V gene, CDR3 protein. D genes are given only for firm matches.

>.|TRBJ1-2|TRBV18
ASSPAIGPDGYT
>TRBD1|TRBJ2-1|TRBV29-1
SVGQGNEQF
>TRBD1|TRBJ2-7|TRBV6-5
ASSYAGGLAYEQY
>TRBD2|TRBJ2-7|TRBV6-6
ASSYGLAIYEQY
>.|TRBJ1-1|TRBV19
ASHVSQGRTEAF
>.|TRBJ1-1|TRBV10-2
ASRQNTEAF
>.|TRBJ1-5|TRBV5-8
ASSTQGYSNQPQH
>.|TRBJ1-3|TRBV11-2
ASNYYQSSGNTIY
>.|TRBJ2-6|TRBV5-4
ASSSEGGLNSGANVLT
>.|TRBJ1-2|TRBV7-9
ASSRDSQIGTNYGYA
>.|TRBJ2-7|TRBV27
ASGTPGRISYEQY
>.|TRBJ1-2|TRBV7-2
ASSKGPTYGYT
>.|TRBJ1-2|TRBV30
AWSVLQNNYGYT
>TRBD1|TRBJ2-5|TRBV9
ASSVDQKGAREETQY
>.|TRBJ1-5|TRBV7-8
ASSLSYRVDQPQH
>.|TRBJ2-7|TRBV6-5
ASSYGQPYEQY
>TRBD2|TRBJ2-7|TRBV5-4
ASSFGLAGVWEQY
>TRBD1|TRBJ1-4|TRBV27
ASSSLSQGALGEKLF
>.|TRBJ2-1|TRBV6-5
ASSLGRNIYNEQF
>.|TRBJ1-2|TRBV9
ASSSDRYPWWGYT
>.|TRBJ2-2|TRBV2
ASSEDGDGWNTGELF
>.|TRBJ2-5|TRBV6-5
ATAIGGETQY
>.|TRBJ2-7|TRBV13
ASILATNPYEQY
>.|TRBJ1-5|TRBV5-8
ASSLQGDSNQPQH
>TRBD1|TRBJ1-2|TRBV7-2
ASSWDRGPYGYT
>TRBD1|TRBJ2-7|TRBV5-1
ASSKDRRQTYEQY
>.|TRBJ2-7|TRBV9
ASSVGDQNYEQY
>.|TRBJ1-3|TRBV6-1
ASSEGRNSGNTIY
>.|TRBJ2-5|TRBV10-3
AISSVGQAQQETQY
>.|TRBJ2-1|TRBV4-3
ASSQSLAGRGYNEQF